Sequencing of this T cell receptor beta chain was carried out in a study of regulatory T cells in long-lasting Graves disease. CDR3 regions were amplified by Arm-PCR using iRepertoire HTBI primers to build TCR beta libraries. TCRdb processed the multiplex PCR reads anew with MiXCR; each CDR3 protein has one entry. The sample records around 400,000 distinct CDR3 sequences, around 20% being singletons. Study results and caveats: Newly diagnosed Graves' patients had higher TCR diversity than persistent ones.

J was trimmed by 0 bases and V by 6 bases; bases with no gene match: 2. CDR1 DFQATT and CDR2 SNEGSKA come from the germline V gene (reference sequence). This CDR3 comprises 14 residues. This clonotype has only a few counts. Its antigen is not identified. The time point denotes: persistent/refractory GD, antithyroid drugs over 5 years with positive TRAb. RNA from PBMCs was the source of the TCR library. This sample comprised peripheral blood mononuclear cells (PBMCs), obtained when the disease was refractory, from a patient treated with antithyroid drugs. This clonotype originated in a female donor with Graves disease. The chain is built from TRBV20-1 and TRBJ2-6; 7 bases are shared with TRBD1. CDR3 coding DNA: TGCAGTGCGCGGACAGGCTCTGGGGCCAACGTCCTGACTTTC. It codes for CSARTGSGANVLTF.